These 9 T cell receptor beta chains were all obtained from the same sample, sequenced in a study of T cell repertoires in cytomegalovirus infection. TCRdb ran MiXCR on the reads and lists one entry per CDR3 protein. The repertoire holds tens of thousands of distinct CDR3 sequences, with roughly a fifth as singletons. Their target antigens are unknown. Sequenced material: CD8+ T cells from cultured PBMCs, taken from culture after CMV antigen stimulation. Every receptor here comes from a human donor in good health (CMV status not recorded). Some clones in this sample may be carry-over from other donors' samples.

At least ten counts were recorded for this clonotype. The genes are TRBV4-3 and TRBJ1-6; D uncertain. Trimming took off 3 bases at V and 0 bases at J, with 15 bases between the two ends. Germline CDR1 reads LGHNA; CDR2 reads YSLEER. The CDR3 consists of 18 residues. CDR3: CASSQDRTESSYNSPLHF. The CDR3 bases are TGCGCCAGCAGCCAGGACCGGACGGAGAGCTCCTATAATTCACCCCTCCACTTT.

V gene TRBV5-1 combines with J gene TRBJ1-3, with 7 bases identical to TRBD1. This CDR3 has 16 residues. Germline loops: CDR1 SGHRS, CDR2 YFSETQ. V dropped 4 bases and J dropped 0; count of bases not matched to a gene: 7. The DNA for the CDR3 is TGCGCCAGCAGCCTAGATGGACAGGACTCTGGAAACACCATATATTTT. Its protein product is CASSLDGQDSGNTIYF.

This chain uses TRBV5-5 with TRBJ2-1; D uncertain. V lost 1 base, J lost 9 bases, and 11 bases lay in between. The CDR3 consists of 13 residues. Per the germline V gene, CDR1 is SGHKS and CDR2 is YYEKEE (reference sequence). CDR3 DNA: TGTGCCAGCAGCTTGACGCTCTCCGGTGAGCAGTTCTTC. It encodes CASSLTLSGEQFF.

The V call is TRBV12-5, the J call TRBJ1-5; D unresolved. Germline values: CDR1 LGHNT, CDR2 FRNRAP. V shed 7 bases and J shed 2 bases, with 6 bases lying between them. The CDR3 runs to 12 residues. The CDR3 is CASAEGNQPQHF. Written as DNA, the CDR3 is TGTGCTAGTGCGGAGGGCAATCAGCCCCAGCATTTT.

This clonotype was observed a few times. The gene calls are TRBV19 and TRBJ1-1; possible D gene TRBD1, 5 bases. The CDR3 sequence is 14 residues long. Deletions cut 3 bases from V and 4 bases from J, with 12 bases between. Germline-derived CDR1 and CDR2 are LNHDA and SQIVND (reference sequence). CDR3: CASSMTEAGTEAFF. CDR3 DNA sequence: TGTGCCAGTAGTATGACAGAGGCGGGCACTGAAGCTTTCTTT.

This clonotype was seen a few times. The chain carries TRBV6-2 or TRBV6-3 and TRBJ2-1, with 7 bases aligning to TRBD1. The CDR3 has 14 amino acids. J lost 3 bases, V lost 6 bases, and 5 bases had no gene match. From germline, CDR1 is MNHEY and CDR2 SVGEGT. The CDR3 reads CASRGRDSYNEQFF. CDR3 DNA: TGTGCCAGCAGAGGACGGGACAGCTACAATGAGCAGTTCTTC.

This clonotype was observed many times. The V and J genes are TRBV7-9 and TRBJ2-7, with TRBD1 identical over 8 bases. The CDR3 sequence is 14 residues long. V dropped 4 bases and J dropped 1; count of bases not matched to a gene: 3. Germline assignment: CDR1 SEHNR and CDR2 FQNEAQ (reference sequence). As DNA, the CDR3 is TGTGCCAGCAGCTCCGGGACAGGATCCTACGAGCAGTACTTC. Residues: CASSSGTGSYEQYF. The full variable domain, its missing parts supplied by reference TRBV7-9 and TRBJ2-7, is DTGVSQNPRHKITKRGQNVTFRCDPISEHNRLYWYRQTLGQGPEFLTYFQNEAQLEKSRLLSDRFSAERPKGSFSTLEIQRTEQGDSAMYLCASSSGTGSYEQYFGPGTRLTVT.

As to this clonotype: A clone one base away is much larger, so this may be a read error. The gene calls are TRBV7-4 and TRBJ2-7; D unclear. CDR1 is SGHVT and CDR2 is SQSDAQ in the germline V gene. CDR3 length: 11 amino acids. V was cut by 3 bases and J by 5 bases, with 5 bases left in between. CDR3 nucleotide sequence: TGTGCCAGCAGCTTGGGCGACGAGCAGTACTTC. Translated: CASSLGDEQYF. Variable domain in full (rest from reference TRBV7-4 and TRBJ2-7): GAGVSQSPRYKVAKRGRDVALRCDSISGHVTLYWYRQTLGQGSEVLTYSQSDAQRDKSGRPSGRFSAERPERSVSTLKIQRTEQGDSAVYLCASSLGDEQYFGPGTRLTVT.

This clonotype has a handful of counts. V is TRBV5-1 and J is TRBJ2-7; D ambiguous. CDR3 length equals 11 residues. CDR1 and CDR2 from the germline V gene are SGHRS and YFSETQ. Trimming removed 0 bases at V and 2 bases at J, with 0 bases between. As DNA, the CDR3 is TGCGCCAGCAGCTTGGCCTACGAGCAGTACTTC. Translation gives CASSLAYEQYF.